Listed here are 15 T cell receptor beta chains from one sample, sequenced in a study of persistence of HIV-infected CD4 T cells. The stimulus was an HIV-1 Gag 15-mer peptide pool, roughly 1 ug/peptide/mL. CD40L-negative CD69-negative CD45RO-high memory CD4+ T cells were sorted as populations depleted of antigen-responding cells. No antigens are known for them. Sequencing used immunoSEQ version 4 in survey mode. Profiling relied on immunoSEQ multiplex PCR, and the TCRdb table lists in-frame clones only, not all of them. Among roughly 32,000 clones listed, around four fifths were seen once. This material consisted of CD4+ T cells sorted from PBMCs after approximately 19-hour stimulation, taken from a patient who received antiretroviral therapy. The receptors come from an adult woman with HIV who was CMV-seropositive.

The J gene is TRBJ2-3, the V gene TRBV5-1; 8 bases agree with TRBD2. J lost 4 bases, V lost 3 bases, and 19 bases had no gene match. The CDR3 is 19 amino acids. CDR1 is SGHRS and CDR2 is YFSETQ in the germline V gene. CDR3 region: CASSSLGAPSGSRPDTQYF. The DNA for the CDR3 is TGCGCCAGCAGCTCCCTAGGGGCCCCAAGCGGGAGTCGGCCAGATACGCAGTATTTT.

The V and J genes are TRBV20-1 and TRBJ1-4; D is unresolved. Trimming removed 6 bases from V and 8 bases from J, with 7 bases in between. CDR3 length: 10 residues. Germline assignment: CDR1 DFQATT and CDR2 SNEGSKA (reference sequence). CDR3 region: CSAPREKLFF. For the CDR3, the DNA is TGCAGTGCCCCTAGAGAAAAACTGTTTTTT.

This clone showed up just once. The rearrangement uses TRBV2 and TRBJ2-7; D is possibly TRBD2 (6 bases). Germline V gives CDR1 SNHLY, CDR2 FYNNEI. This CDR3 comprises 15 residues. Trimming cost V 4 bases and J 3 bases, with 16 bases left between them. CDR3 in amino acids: CASSAGRGANYEQYF. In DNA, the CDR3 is TGTGCCAGCAGTGCAGGGCGGGGCGCTAACTACGAGCAGTACTTC.

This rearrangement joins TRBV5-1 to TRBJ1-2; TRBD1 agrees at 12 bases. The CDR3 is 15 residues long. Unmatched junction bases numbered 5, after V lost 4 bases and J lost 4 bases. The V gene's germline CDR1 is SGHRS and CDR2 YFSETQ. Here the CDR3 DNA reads TGCGCCAGCAGCCAGGGGACAGGGGGCGGCTATGGCTACACCTTC. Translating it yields CASSQGTGGGYGYTF.

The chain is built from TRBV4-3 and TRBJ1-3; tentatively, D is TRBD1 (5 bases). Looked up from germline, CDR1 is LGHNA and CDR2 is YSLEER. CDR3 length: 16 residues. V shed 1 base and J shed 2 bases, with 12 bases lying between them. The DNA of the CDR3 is TGCGCCAGCAGCCAAGGGGGGGGAGGCACTGGAAACACCATATATTTT. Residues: CASSQGGGGTGNTIYF.

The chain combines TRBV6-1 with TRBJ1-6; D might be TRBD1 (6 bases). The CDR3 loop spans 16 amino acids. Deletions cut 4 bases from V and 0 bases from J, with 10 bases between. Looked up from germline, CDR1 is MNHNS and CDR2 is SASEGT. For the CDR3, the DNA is TGTGCCAGCAGTGCTACAGGGAGCTCCTATAATTCACCCCTCCACTTT. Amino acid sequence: CASSATGSSYNSPLHF.

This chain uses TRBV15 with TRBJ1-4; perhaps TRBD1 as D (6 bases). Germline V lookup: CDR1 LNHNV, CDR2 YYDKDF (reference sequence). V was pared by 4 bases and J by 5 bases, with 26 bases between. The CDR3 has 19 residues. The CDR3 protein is CATSTGLGRGVGRNEKLFF. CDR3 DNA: TGTGCCACCAGCACCGGACTGGGAAGGGGGGTAGGGAGGAATGAAAAACTGTTTTTT.

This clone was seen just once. For the CDR3, the DNA is TGTGCCAGCTCACCCCAGTTGTGGGCGGGAGGGTCAACACACAATGAGCAGTTCTTC. It codes for CASSPQLWAGGSTHNEQFF. The rearrangement links TRBV18 to TRBJ2-1; 9 bases are a match to TRBD2. Germline trimming cut 3 bases from V and 5 bases from J; bases unmatched to any gene: 17. This CDR3 is built from 19 residues. The germline CDR1 and CDR2 sequences are KGHSH and LQKENI.

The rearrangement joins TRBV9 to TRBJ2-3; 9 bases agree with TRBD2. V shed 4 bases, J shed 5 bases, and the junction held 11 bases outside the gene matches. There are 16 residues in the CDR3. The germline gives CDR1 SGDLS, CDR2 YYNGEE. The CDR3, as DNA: TGTGCCAGCAGCTTGGGGGCGGGAGGGCTTCGAGATACGCAGTATTTT. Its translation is CASSLGAGGLRDTQYF.

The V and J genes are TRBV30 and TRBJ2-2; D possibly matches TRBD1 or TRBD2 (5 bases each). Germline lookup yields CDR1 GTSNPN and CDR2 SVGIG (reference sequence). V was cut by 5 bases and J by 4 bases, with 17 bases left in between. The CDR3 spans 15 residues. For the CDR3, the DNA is TGTGCCTGGGCGCCGGGACGATTTGGCACCGGGGAGCTGTTTTTT. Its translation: CAWAPGRFGTGELFF.

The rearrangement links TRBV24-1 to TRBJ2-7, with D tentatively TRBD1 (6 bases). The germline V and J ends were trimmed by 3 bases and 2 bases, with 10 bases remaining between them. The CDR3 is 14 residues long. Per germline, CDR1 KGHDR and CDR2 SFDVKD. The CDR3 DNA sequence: TGTGCCACCAGTGATGGGACATTTCCCTACGAGCAGTACTTC. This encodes CATSDGTFPYEQYF.

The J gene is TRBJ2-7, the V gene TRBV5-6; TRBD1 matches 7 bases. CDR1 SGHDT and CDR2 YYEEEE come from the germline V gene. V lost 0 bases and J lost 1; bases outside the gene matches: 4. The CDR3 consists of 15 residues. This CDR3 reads CASSLATGKSYEQYF. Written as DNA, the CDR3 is TGTGCCAGCAGCTTGGCGACAGGGAAGTCCTACGAGCAGTACTTC.

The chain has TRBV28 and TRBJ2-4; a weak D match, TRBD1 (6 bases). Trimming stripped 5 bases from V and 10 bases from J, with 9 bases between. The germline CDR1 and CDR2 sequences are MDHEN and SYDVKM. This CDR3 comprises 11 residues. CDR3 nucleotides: TGTGCCAGCAGTACCGACAGGATTCAGTACTTC. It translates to CASSTDRIQYF.

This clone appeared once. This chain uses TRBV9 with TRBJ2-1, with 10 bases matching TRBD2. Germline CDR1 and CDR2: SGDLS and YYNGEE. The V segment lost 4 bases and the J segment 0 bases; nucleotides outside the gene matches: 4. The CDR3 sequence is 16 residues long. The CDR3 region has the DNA TGTGCCAGCAGCTTTAGCGGGGGGCTCTCCTACAATGAGCAGTTCTTC. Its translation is CASSFSGGLSYNEQFF.

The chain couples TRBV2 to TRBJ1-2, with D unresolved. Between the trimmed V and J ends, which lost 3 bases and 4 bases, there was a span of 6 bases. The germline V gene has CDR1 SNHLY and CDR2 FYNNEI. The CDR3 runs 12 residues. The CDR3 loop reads CASSDVVYGYTF. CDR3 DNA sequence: TGTGCCAGCAGTGACGTGGTCTATGGCTACACCTTC.